This TCR beta chain was documented in a study of blood T cell repertoires in COVID-19 (dated by TCRdb to 2020 to 2022). Broadly, across the study: The collaborator samples originated in the United States, Italy and Spain and spanned the acute and convalescent phases of COVID-19. The repertoires were released in a freely available public database meant as a resource for research on the immune response to SARS-CoV-2. The prospective study material was composed of cDNA or gDNA derived from T cells, B-cell-depleted T cells, or PBMCs. Sample metadata almost always included a de-identified subject ID, COVID-19 status, age in years and sex. The dataset comprised deeply sampled blood TCRbeta repertoires from subjects exposed to, actively infected with, or recovered from COVID-19. The samples were drawn from two sources: the first 160 participants of the ongoing ImmuneRACE study, and fewer than 1,500 subjects contributed by 6 global collaborators. Where available, HLA class I and class II types were obtained from metadata supplied by the sample provider rather than from assay-based typing.

The research as a whole found: Clinical and demographic metadata were provided uncurated, with the amount varying by source and participant.

CDR1 is given as KGHSH and CDR2 as LQKENI, both from the germline V gene. Trimming costs V 2 bases and J 4 bases, and their ends lie 17 bases apart. From cysteine to phenylalanine, the CDR3 is 16 amino acids long. Only the CDR3 DNA is retained, 48 bases long and in frame from the first base. Each collaborating institution followed its own protocols to collect whole blood in K2EDTA tubes. For TCRbeta analysis, collaborators shipped samples as frozen whole blood, isolated PBMCs, or DNA extracted from either of those sample types. Regarding this clone: What antigen it recognizes has not been identified. No per-base quality is available; no much larger clone lies one base away.

TCRbeta CDR3 regions were amplified from genomic DNA by means of the immunoSEQ Assay, a bias-controlled multiplex PCR. Per the original workflow: The number of nucleated cells in each sample was estimated by amplification of reference gene primers within the assay. To quantify the absolute abundance of each unique TCRbeta CDR3 rearrangement, sequence reads were collapsed and filtered. For each sample, productive Simpson clonality was calculated as the square root of Simpson's diversity index over productive rearrangements. The source is immuneACCESS, and TCRdb retained only in-frame sequences with V and J called. Part of the clones is not carried over; for the studies checked, unresolved V genes explain less than half of this, and the remainder is unexplained. The DNA was the basis for D and trimming; V, J and clone size are from that table. The sample contains 200,000 to 300,000 clones, approximately 90% of them found a single time. The ten largest account for 3% of the sample.

The sequenced sample was peripheral blood. The chain couples TRBV18 to TRBJ1-1, and perhaps TRBD1 as D gene, on 6 matching bases. This TCR came from a man aged 18 to 29 with active or convalescent COVID-19. The sequenced DNA: TGTGCCAGCTCACCAAACAGGGTGTGGGTTACCACTGAAGCTTTCTTT. Its protein reads: CASSPNRVWVTTEAFF.